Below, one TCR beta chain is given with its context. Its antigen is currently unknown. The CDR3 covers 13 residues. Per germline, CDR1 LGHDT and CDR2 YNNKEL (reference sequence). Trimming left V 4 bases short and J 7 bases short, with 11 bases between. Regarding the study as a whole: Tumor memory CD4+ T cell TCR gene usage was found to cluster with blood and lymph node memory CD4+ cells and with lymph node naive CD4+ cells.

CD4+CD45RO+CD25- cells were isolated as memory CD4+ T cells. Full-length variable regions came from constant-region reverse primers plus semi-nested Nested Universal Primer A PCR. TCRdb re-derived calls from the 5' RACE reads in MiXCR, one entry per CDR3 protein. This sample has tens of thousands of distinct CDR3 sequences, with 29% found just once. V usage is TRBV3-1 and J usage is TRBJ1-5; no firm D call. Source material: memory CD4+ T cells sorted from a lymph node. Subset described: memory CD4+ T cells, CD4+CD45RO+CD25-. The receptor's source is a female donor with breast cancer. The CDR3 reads CASSPDGTQPQHF. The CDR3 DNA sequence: TGTGCCAGCAGCCCGGACGGTACACAGCCCCAGCATTTT.